The 21 T cell receptor beta chains given below trace back to one sample, sequenced in a study of T-cell memory formation after mild COVID-19 (dated by TCRdb to 2020 to 2023). Receptor libraries were prepared by 5' RACE. The reads were generated on an Illumina NovaSeq 6000. TCRdb ran its own pipeline on the public reads, namely fastp trimming at Q25 and MiXCR clone calling, and kept in-frame beta chains. Rows with a matching CDR3 protein are joined into one entry that keeps the most common DNA and genes. This sample gives 450,000 to 700,000 distinct CDR3 sequences in total; about a sixth of them show up just once. The ten largest make up about 12% of the sample. Sequencing input: PBMCs or a T cell subset sorted from them (not recorded which). These receptors originate from an adult woman who had mild COVID-19 (a few samples of this study predate the infection). The sample titles of this study are shuffled in the database, so cell type and time point are left out; the donor was told from shared clones.

V and J are TRBV7-3 and TRBJ2-3, with D possibly matching TRBD2 (7 bases). CDR1 and CDR2 (germline): SGHTA, FQGTGA. Trimming removed 4 bases from V and 0 bases from J, with 14 bases in between. The CDR3 spans 16 residues. The CDR3 DNA reads as TGTGCCAGCAGCTCTCTTGCGGGGGCGAGCACAGATACGCAGTATTTT. Encoded protein: CASSSLAGASTDTQYF. Using reference TRBV7-3 and TRBJ2-3 for the parts outside the CDR3, the full variable domain is GAGVSQTPSNKVTEKGKYVELRCDPISGHTALYWYRQSLGQGPEFLIYFQGTGAADDSGLPNDRFFAVRPEGSVSTLKIQRTERGDSAVYLCASSSLAGASTDTQYFGPGTRLTVL.

This clonotype came up many times. The chain employs TRBV5-1 and TRBJ2-7, with 7 bases identical to TRBD1. This CDR3 is built from 15 residues. Germline CDR1 SGHRS, CDR2 YFSETQ. The V gene end was trimmed by 4 bases and the J gene end by 0 bases; junction bases not matched to a gene: 7. This chain's CDR3 is CASSPGQIHSYEQYF. In DNA, the CDR3 is TGCGCCAGCAGCCCGGGACAGATACACTCCTACGAGCAGTACTTC. The whole variable domain, filled in from reference TRBV5-1 and TRBJ2-7, reads KAGVTQTPRYLIKTRGQQVTLSCSPISGHRSVSWYQQTPGQGLQFLFEYFSETQRNKGNFPGRFSGRQFSNSRSEMNVSTLELGDSALYLCASSPGQIHSYEQYFGPGTRLTVT.

This rearrangement joins TRBV10-3 to TRBJ2-1; 8 bases are a match to TRBD2. V was clipped by 0 bases and J by 0 bases; unmatched bases: 10. Germline V gives CDR1 ENHRY, CDR2 SYGVKD. The CDR3 is 19 residues long. The CDR3 loop reads CAISESGAGVSSSYNEQFF. Written as DNA, the CDR3 is TGTGCCATCAGTGAGTCGGGAGCGGGAGTGTCCAGCTCCTACAATGAGCAGTTCTTC.

This clonotype was seen just once. Germline and junction disagree at one end, which may indicate a read error. The chain has TRBV11-2 and TRBJ2-1; TRBD2 is a possible D gene (6 bases). CDR3 length: 14 amino acids. Germline CDR1 and CDR2: SGHAT and FQNNGV. The CDR3: CASSQRLGRDEQLF. CDR3 sequence (DNA): TGTGCCAGCAGCCAGAGACTAGGAAGGGATGAGCAGTTATTC.

The V and J genes are TRBV5-1 and TRBJ1-2; 7 bases agree with TRBD1. The V segment lost 1 base and the J segment 8 bases; nucleotides outside the gene matches: 14. Looked up from germline, CDR1 is SGHRS and CDR2 is YFSETQ. This CDR3 spans 16 amino acids. CDR3 amino acids: CASSLRPDRDLNGYTF. In nucleotides, the CDR3 is TGCGCCAGCAGCTTGCGCCCCGACAGGGATCTAAACGGCTACACCTTC.

This rearrangement joins TRBV11-2 to TRBJ2-5; 7 bases are shared with TRBD1. CDR3 length equals 15 residues. The germline CDR1 and CDR2 sequences are SGHAT and FQNNGV. J lost 4 bases, V lost 8 bases, and 13 bases had no gene match. The DNA for the CDR3 is TGTGCCAGCCGCGAAACAGGGGTCAATACAGAGACCCAGTACTTC. Protein product: CASRETGVNTETQYF.

This clonotype has more than one count but fewer than ten. J is TRBJ2-7 and V is TRBV4-1; no definite D call. Germline CDR1 is MGHRA and CDR2 is YSYEKL. Trimming pared 0 bases from V and 4 bases from J, leaving 19 bases between. The CDR3 sequence is 17 residues long. CDR3: CASSQDRPPPHLYEQYF. The CDR3 DNA follows: TGCGCCAGCAGCCAAGACCGACCCCCCCCACATTTATACGAGCAGTACTTC.

The gene calls are TRBV12-3 or TRBV12-4 and TRBJ2-7; 10 bases agree with TRBD1. V shed 6 bases, J shed 3 bases, and the junction held 8 bases outside the gene matches. The CDR3 spans 15 residues. The CDR3 DNA reads TGTGCCAGCAGGCGCGGGACAGGGGTAAACTACGAGCAGTACTTC. It is translated as CASRRGTGVNYEQYF.

This clonotype was seen only a few times. The chain is built from TRBV20-1 and TRBJ2-1, with D tentatively TRBD2 (5 bases). Deletions cut 6 bases from V and 3 bases from J, with 9 bases between. Germline assignment: CDR1 DFQATT and CDR2 SNEGSKA (reference sequence). CDR3 length: 12 residues. The CDR3 region is CSAKSGYNEQFF. CDR3 bases: TGCAGTGCAAAGAGCGGCTACAATGAGCAGTTCTTC.

This clonotype was counted between two and nine times. V usage is TRBV7-2 and J usage is TRBJ2-7; D uncertain. The CDR3 is made up of 15 amino acids. The germline CDR1 and CDR2 sequences are SGHTA and FQGNSA. The V end was cut by 1 base, the J end by 4 bases, with 14 bases between. The CDR3 spells CASSLGAGRLYEQYF. The CDR3 DNA reads TGTGCCAGCAGCTTAGGGGCAGGTAGACTTTACGAGCAGTACTTC.

The chain uses TRBV4-1 and TRBJ1-3; TRBD1 is a possible D gene (5 bases). Germline V gives CDR1 MGHRA, CDR2 YSYEKL. There are 14 residues in the CDR3. The ends were cut back, 4 bases at V and 11 bases at J, with 18 bases in the middle. This chain's CDR3 is CASSLSLATESIYF. In DNA, the CDR3 is TGCGCCAGCAGCCTAAGTTTGGCGACAGAGTCCATATATTTT.

The rearrangement joins TRBV5-5 to TRBJ1-6; D might be TRBD1 (5 bases). Per germline, CDR1 SGHKS and CDR2 YYEKEE (reference sequence). V lost 2 bases, J lost 0 bases, and 6 bases lay in between. This CDR3 comprises 15 residues. The CDR3 DNA sequence: TGTGCCAGCAGCTTAGGGGTCTCCTATAATTCACCCCTCCACTTT. Translating it yields CASSLGVSYNSPLHF. Variable domain in full (rest from reference TRBV5-5 and TRBJ1-6): DAGVTQSPTHLIKTRGQQVTLRCSPISGHKSVSWYQQVLGQGPQFIFQYYEKEERGRGNFPDRFSARQFPNYSSELNVNALLLGDSALYLCASSLGVSYNSPLHFGNGTRLTVT.

This chain links TRBV6-5 with TRBJ2-3, with D unclear. V lost 0 bases, J lost 3 bases, and 13 bases lay in between. The CDR3 is made up of 16 amino acids. Germline values: CDR1 MNHEY, CDR2 SVGAGI. This CDR3 reads CASSYSGSTTTDTQYF. CDR3 bases: TGTGCCAGCAGTTACTCGGGAAGTACGACGACAGATACGCAGTATTTT.

This clonotype was counted a few times. The chain employs TRBV29-1 and TRBJ2-7, with TRBD1 matching 7 bases. Germline V gives CDR1 SQVTM, CDR2 ANQGSEA. CDR3 size: 11 residues. The V and J ends lost 6 bases and 2 bases, in that order; junction bases with no gene match: 1. DNA of the CDR3: TGCAGCGTGGGACAGCCCTACGAGCAGTACTTC. This codes for CSVGQPYEQYF.

Only one count was recorded for this clonotype. This rearrangement joins TRBV27 to TRBJ2-7; 10 bases fit TRBD2. There are 16 residues in the CDR3. The germline V gene encodes CDR1 MNHEY and CDR2 SMNVEV (reference sequence). The J segment lost 1 base and the V segment lost 6 bases, leaving 9 bases of the junction unmatched. CDR3 sequence: CASSPFSGGTSYEQYF. Written as DNA, the CDR3 is TGTGCCAGCAGCCCTTTTAGCGGGGGGACTTCCTACGAGCAGTACTTC.

This clonotype came up a few times. The chain employs TRBV3-1 and TRBJ2-3; 9 nucleotides align to TRBD2. The CDR3 consists of 18 residues. Germline values: CDR1 LGHDT, CDR2 YNNKEL (reference sequence). With 3 bases clipped from V and 0 bases from J, the junction kept 10 bases outside the gene matches. The CDR3 DNA sequence: TGTGCCAGCAGCCACAAGTGGACCGCGGGGGGGAGCACAGATACGCAGTATTTT. It yields the protein CASSHKWTAGGSTDTQYF.

This clonotype was observed a handful of times. The chain combines TRBV20-1 with TRBJ2-3, with D hard to call. The CDR3 is 13 residues long. CDR1 and CDR2 from the germline V gene are DFQATT and SNEGSKA (reference sequence). The ends were cut back, 3 bases at V and 6 bases at J, with 13 bases in the middle. The CDR3 loop reads CSASPGYSDTQYF. CDR3 bases: TGCAGTGCTAGCCCAGGTTATTCCGATACGCAGTATTTT.

The sample holds many counts of this clonotype. An end of the junction differs from the germline gene, which may be a read error. The V gene is TRBV5-1, the J gene TRBJ2-1, with 7 bases identical to TRBD2. The CDR3 has 16 amino acids. Germline V gene sequence: CDR1 SGHRS, CDR2 YFSETQ. The CDR3 sequence is CASSLGLAAVYTEQFF. The CDR3 nucleotides read TGCGCCAGCAGCTTGGGCCTAGCGGCAGTCTACACTGAGCAGTTCTTC.

The J gene is TRBJ2-7, the V gene TRBV5-1, with 10 bases matching TRBD1. J was trimmed by 7 bases and V by 4 bases; bases with no gene match: 8. The CDR3 consists of 14 residues. The germline CDR1 and CDR2 sequences are SGHRS and YFSETQ. CDR3 DNA: TGCGCCAGCAGCGTCGGGACAGGGGCCGGAGAGCAGTACTTC. It encodes CASSVGTGAGEQYF.

V gene TRBV2 combines with J gene TRBJ2-1, with TRBD2 matching 12 bases. J lost 4 bases, V lost 5 bases, and 6 bases had no gene match. The CDR3 length is 16 residues. Germline-derived CDR1 and CDR2 are SNHLY and FYNNEI. As DNA, the CDR3 is TGTGCCAGCAGTCCCGCGACTAGCGGGGGATACAATGAGCAGTTCTTC. This translates into CASSPATSGGYNEQFF. The full variable domain, with the rest looked up from reference TRBV2 and TRBJ2-1, is EPEVTQTPSHQVTQMGQEVILRCVPISNHLYFYWYRQILGQKVEFLVSFYNNEISEKSEIFDDQFSVERPDGSNFTLKIRSTKLEDSAMYFCASSPATSGGYNEQFFGPGTRLTVL.

The DNA for the CDR3 is TGCGCCAGCAGCATAGCAGGGTCCGCGGGGAATGAGCAGTTCTTC. Protein: CASSIAGSAGNEQFF. The chain uses TRBV5-1 and TRBJ2-1; TRBD2 might be the D (6 bases). V was cut by 4 bases and J by 7 bases, with 18 bases left in between. CDR1 and CDR2 (germline): SGHRS, YFSETQ. The CDR3 extends over 15 amino acids.